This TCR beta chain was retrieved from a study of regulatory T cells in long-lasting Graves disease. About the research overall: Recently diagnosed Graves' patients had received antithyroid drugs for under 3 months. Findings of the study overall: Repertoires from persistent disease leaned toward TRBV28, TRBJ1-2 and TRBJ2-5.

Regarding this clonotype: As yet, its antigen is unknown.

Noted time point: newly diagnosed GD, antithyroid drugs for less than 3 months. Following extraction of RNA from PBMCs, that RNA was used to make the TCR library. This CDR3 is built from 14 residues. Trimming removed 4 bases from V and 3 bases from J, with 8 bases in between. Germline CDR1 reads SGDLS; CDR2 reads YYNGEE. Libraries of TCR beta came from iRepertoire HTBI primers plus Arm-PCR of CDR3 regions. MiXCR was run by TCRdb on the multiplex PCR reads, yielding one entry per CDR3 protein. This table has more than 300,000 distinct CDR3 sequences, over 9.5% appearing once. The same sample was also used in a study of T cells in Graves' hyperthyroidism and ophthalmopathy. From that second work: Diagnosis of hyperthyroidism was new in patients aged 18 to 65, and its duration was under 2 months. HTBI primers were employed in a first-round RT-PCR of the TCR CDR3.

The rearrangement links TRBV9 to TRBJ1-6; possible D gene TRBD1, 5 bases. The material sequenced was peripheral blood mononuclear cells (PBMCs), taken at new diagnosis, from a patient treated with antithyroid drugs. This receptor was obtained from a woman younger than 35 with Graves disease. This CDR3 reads CASSLTDYNSPLHF. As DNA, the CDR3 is TGTGCCAGCAGCCTGACAGACTATAATTCACCCCTCCACTTT.